This T cell receptor (beta chain) was identified during a study of vaccination effects on CD4 cells after COVID-19 (dated 2022 in TCRdb). In terms of the full investigation: In the ViraFEST assay, PBMC were stimulated with viral peptide pools, and antigen-specific CD4+ T cell clonotypes were then identified by expansion using TCR sequencing. Post-vaccine samples across the study were collected a median of 72 days after the second dose, with a range of 14 to 241. Each well held over 1.5 million PBMC cultured in IMDM containing approximately 5% human AB serum, about 10 IU/ml IL-2 and gentamicin, along with 8 to 10 ug/ml peptides. SARS-CoV-2 spike-specific CD4+ TCR repertoires from before and after mRNA vaccination were compared in COVID-19 convalescent patients and in infection-naive vaccine recipients. The full study included 9 to 10 COVID-19 convalescent patients and several SARS-CoV-2-naive healthy vaccine recipients. Cultures from other donors in the study were sequenced using the Oncomine TCR Beta short-read assay on an Illumina iSeq 100.

After 10 days of culture, CD4+ T cells were isolated with the EasySep CD4+ T cell isolation kit. Two doses of either the BNT162b2 or the mRNA-1273 mRNA SARS-CoV-2 vaccine were administered to participants. The absence of prior SARS-CoV-2 infection in healthy vaccine recipients was confirmed by negative nucleocapsid antibodies before and after vaccination. On days 3 and 7, half of the culture medium was replaced with fresh IL-2-containing medium. Unless otherwise noted, each peptide stimulation condition was cultured in triplicate wells. Using Ficoll-Paque Plus gradient centrifugation, PBMC were separated from whole blood and then either used fresh or cryopreserved at -140C. The QIAamp micro DNA kit was used to extract genomic DNA from the cultured CD4+ T cells. V is reduced by 7 bases and J by 2 bases, leaving a spacing of 10 bases between them. CDR1 and CDR2, per the germline V gene, are KGHDR and SFDVKD. There are 13 amino acids in the CDR3, from cysteine to phenylalanine inclusive. Of all the DNA, just the CDR3 is kept, 39 bases in frame from base 1.

The paper as a whole reports these results and caveats: Clones induced by infection and clones induced by vaccination both contracted markedly at late timepoints after vaccination, which fits with T cell responses waning over time. Among healthy vaccine recipients, nearly all vaccine-induced clones were SARS-CoV-2 mono-reactive, and only 1 of 255 was cross-reactive with common cold coronaviruses. Only a small number of convalescent patients were included, and no early post-infection timepoints were available, which limited the study.

The receptor library was made with the immunoSEQ multiplex PCR assay. TCR beta CDR3 sequencing was performed on DNA from the cultured, isolated CD4+ T cells. On the authors' methods: Non-productive TCR sequences were removed, reads were trimmed to the CDR3 region, and CDR3s of at least 7 amino acids were retained. The MANAFEST web app was used to identify antigen-specific clonotypes by comparing expansion in peptide wells with expansion in reference cultures. Positive clones required FDR<0.05 expansion versus reference and all other wells, odds ratio above 5, and frequency above 0.1% in two replicate wells. A clonotype was called cross-reactive if it was significantly expanded both in SARS-CoV-2 spike wells and in at least one common cold coronavirus spike condition. Levenshtein distance calculated with the stringdist R package was used to assess CDR3 similarity, and unrooted trees were constructed with ape in R 3.6.1. TCRdb took this table from immuneACCESS and kept in-frame rearrangements with V and J called. Such tables lack part of the clones; where checked against another copy, unresolved V genes explain under half of the gap, and the rest is unexplained. Clone size and V and J calls were adopted from that table, with D and trimming inferred from the DNA. The sample table records more than 60,000 clones; 70% to 85% of these occur just once. 2.2% of the sample comes from the top ten.

As to this clone: Its target antigen remains unknown. Base qualities were left out, and no much larger clone turns up one base away.

Source: CD4+ T cells from PBMCs cultured without peptide, taken after COVID-19 vaccination. In this chain, TRBV24-1 is recombined with TRBJ1-2; a tentative D call is TRBD1 (5 bases match). The clonotype was recovered from a human donor who received a COVID-19 vaccine. The sequenced DNA is TGTGCCACCAGCGACAGTTGGAACTATGGCTACACCTTC. Its protein reads: CATSDSWNYGYTF.